This TCR beta chain was documented in a study of blood T cell repertoires in COVID-19. Study summary: Donors in the United States, Italy and Spain gave samples during acute or convalescent COVID-19.

Libraries were prepared by immunoSEQ multiplex PCR; TCRdb keeps only in-frame clonotypes and omits some of them. This table has about 250,000 clones, 86% appearing once. Looked up from germline, CDR1 is MGHRA and CDR2 is YSYEKL. This CDR3 is built from 14 residues. With V trimmed by 1 base and J by 8 bases, 4 bases remained unmatched. Recruited during active infection, patients (from Seattle) were subsequently followed longitudinally. The receptor was isolated from a woman of 80 years or more with COVID-19, enrolled during active disease. The sequenced material came from peripheral blood. The genes are TRBV4-1 and TRBJ1-4; 7 bases are a match to TRBD1. The CDR3 protein is CASSQGQGREKLFF. The CDR3 DNA sequence: TGCGCCAGCAGCCAAGGACAGGGTAGGGAAAAACTGTTTTTT.